This T cell receptor beta chain comes out of a study of T cells after yellow fever vaccination. Study-level findings and limits: Clones that expanded after primary vaccination mostly reappeared after the booster (around 96% CD4, about 91% CD8). Only a small proportion of the clonotypes turned up in both the CD4 and the CD8 compartments, likely arising from convergent recombination.

TCRdb ran MiXCR on the 5' RACE reads and lists one entry per CDR3 protein. The repertoire holds around 140,000 distinct CDR3 sequences, with 7.7% as singletons. This clonotype was recorded at least ten times. Its antigen is unknown. The CDR3 has 14 amino acids. Germline V gives CDR1 SGHRS, CDR2 YFSETQ. The germline V and J ends were trimmed by 3 bases and 4 bases, with 13 bases remaining between them. This clonotype originated in a man aged 25-45 years who received the YFV17D yellow fever vaccine. The V and J genes are TRBV5-1 and TRBJ2-5; unclear D gene. The source was CD4+ T cells sorted from PBMCs, collected 5 days after the yellow fever booster vaccination. CDR3 in amino acids: CASSSGSPRETQYF. The CDR3 DNA sequence: TGCGCCAGCAGCTCAGGTTCGCCACGAGAGACCCAGTACTTC.